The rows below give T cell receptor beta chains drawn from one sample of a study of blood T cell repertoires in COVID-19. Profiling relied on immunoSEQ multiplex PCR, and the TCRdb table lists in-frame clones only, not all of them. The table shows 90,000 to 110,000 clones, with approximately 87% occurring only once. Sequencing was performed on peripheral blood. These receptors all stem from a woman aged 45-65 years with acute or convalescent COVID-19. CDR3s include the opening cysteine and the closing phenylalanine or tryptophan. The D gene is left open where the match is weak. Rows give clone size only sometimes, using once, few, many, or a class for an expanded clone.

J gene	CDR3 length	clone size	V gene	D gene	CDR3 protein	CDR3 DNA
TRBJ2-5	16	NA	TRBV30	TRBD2	CAWLSGLAGALETQYF	TGTGCCTGGCTATCAGGACTAGCGGGGGCTTTAGAGACCCAGTACTTC
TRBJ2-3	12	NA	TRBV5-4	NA	CASSSGTDTQYF	TGTGCCAGCAGTTCAGGCACAGATACGCAGTATTTT
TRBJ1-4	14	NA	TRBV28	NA	CASSVSSTNEKLFF	TGTGCCAGCAGTGTGAGCTCAACTAATGAAAAACTGTTTTTT
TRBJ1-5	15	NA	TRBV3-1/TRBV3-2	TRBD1	CASSPRGQGNQPQHF	TGTGCCAGCAGCCCGCGGGGACAGGGGAATCAGCCCCAGCATTTT
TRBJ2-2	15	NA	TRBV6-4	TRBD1	CASKRTGESTGELFF	TGTGCCAGCAAGAGGACAGGGGAATCCACCGGGGAGCTGTTTTTT
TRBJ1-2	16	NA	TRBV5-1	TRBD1	CASSLESLAGGTSYTF	TGCGCCAGCAGCTTGGAGTCCTTGGCAGGGGGAACCAGCTACACCTTC
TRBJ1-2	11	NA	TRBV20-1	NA	CSAREGGFYTF	TGCAGTGCTAGAGAAGGGGGATTCTACACCTTC
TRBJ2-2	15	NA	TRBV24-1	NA	CATQVGDTNTGELFF	TGTGCCACCCAGGTGGGGGACACTAACACCGGGGAGCTGTTTTTT
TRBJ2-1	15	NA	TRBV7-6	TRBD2	CASSLLLAGGNEQFF	TGTGCCAGCAGCTTATTACTAGCGGGGGGGAATGAGCAGTTCTTC
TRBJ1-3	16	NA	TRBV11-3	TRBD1	CASSARTGGVGNTIYF	TGTGCCAGCAGCGCCCGGACAGGGGGGGTAGGAAACACCATATATTTT
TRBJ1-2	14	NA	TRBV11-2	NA	CASSPFLGVYGYTF	TGTGCCAGCAGCCCTTTCCTCGGGGTCTATGGCTACACCTTC
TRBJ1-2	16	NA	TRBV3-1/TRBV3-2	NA	CASSLRGPVLHYGYTF	TGTGCCAGCAGCCTCCGAGGCCCGGTCCTCCACTATGGCTACACCTTC
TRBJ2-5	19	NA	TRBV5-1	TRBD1	CASSSPSGTGAPVRETQYF	TGCGCCAGCAGCTCCCCCTCCGGGACAGGGGCTCCCGTTCGAGAGACCCAGTACTTC
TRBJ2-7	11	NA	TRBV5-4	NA	CASSLNRVQYF	TGTGCCAGCAGCTTAAACCGGGTTCAGTACTTC
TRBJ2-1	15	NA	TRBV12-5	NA	CASGSLRGQYNEQFF	TGTGCTAGTGGTTCCCTTCGAGGTCAATACAATGAGCAGTTCTTC
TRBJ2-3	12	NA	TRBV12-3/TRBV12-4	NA	CASSSVGDTQYF	TGTGCCAGCAGTTCAGTTGGAGATACGCAGTATTTT
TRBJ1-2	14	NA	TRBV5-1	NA	CASSLVDSGYGYTF	TGCGCCAGCAGCTTGGTGGATTCGGGCTATGGCTACACCTTC
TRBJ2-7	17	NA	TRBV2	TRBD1	CASTRDRVGSGSYEQYF	TGTGCCAGCACCCGGGACAGGGTAGGATCGGGCTCCTACGAGCAGTACTTC
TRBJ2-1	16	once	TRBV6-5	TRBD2	CASSSGSGGPYNEQFF	TGTGCCAGCAGTTCTGGTAGCGGGGGACCCTACAATGAGCAGTTCTTC
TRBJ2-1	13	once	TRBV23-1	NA	CASQHSRPGEQFF	TGCGCCAGCCAGCACAGTCGGCCAGGGGAGCAGTTCTTC
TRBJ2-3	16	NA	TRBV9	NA	CASSVGVATGTDTQYF	TGTGCCAGCAGCGTAGGGGTAGCAACGGGCACAGATACGCAGTATTTT
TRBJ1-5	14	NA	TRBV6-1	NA	CASSENGHGQPQHF	TGTGCCAGCAGTGAAAACGGACATGGCCAGCCCCAGCATTTT
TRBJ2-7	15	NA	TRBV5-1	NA	CASSGTGWSSYEQYF	TGCGCCAGCAGCGGAACAGGGTGGAGCTCCTACGAGCAGTACTTC